This T cell receptor (beta chain) appears in the sequencing data of a study of T cell repertoires in cytomegalovirus infection. Study information: Matching HLA type, along with CMV infection, was indicated by public TCR beta signatures.

This clonotype was detected ten times or more. Its antigen is not known. TCRdb used MiXCR to reprocess the reads, holding one entry per CDR3 protein. Counted here are 750,000 to 900,000 distinct CDR3 sequences, about 28% occurring once; the ten biggest clones make up about 12%. This CDR3 region has 16 residues. Germline values: CDR1 LNHNV, CDR2 YYDKDF (reference sequence). Trimming removed 3 bases from V and 0 bases from J; junction bases left unmatched: 1. The clonotype was recovered from a human donor in good health (CMV status not recorded). Some clones in this sample may be carry-over from other donors' samples. This specimen was cultured CD8+ T cells from PBMCs, taken from culture after CMV antigen stimulation. The rearrangement uses TRBV15 and TRBJ2-2; 10 bases line up with TRBD1. In DNA, the CDR3 is TGTGCCACCAGCAGGGGGACAGGGGCGAACACCGGGGAGCTGTTTTTT. Its protein product is CATSRGTGANTGELFF. Complete variable domain (other parts from reference TRBV15 and TRBJ2-2): DAMVIQNPRYQVTQFGKPVTLSCSQTLNHNVMYWYQQKSSQAPKLLFHYYDKDFNNEADTPDNFQSRRPNTSFCFLDIRSPGLGDTAMYLCATSRGTGANTGELFFGEGSRLTVL.